The present entry profiles one T cell receptor beta chain with its context. What it binds is unknown. Additional DNA sequences in this sample encode the identical CDR3. This CDR3 region has 13 residues. V was clipped by 2 bases and J by 3 bases, with 5 bases between them. CDR1 SGHAT and CDR2 FQNNGV come from the germline V gene. Per sorted-subset replicate PCR, input was around 200 ng DNA, representing around 29,000 T cell genomes. Some clones are missing from TCRdb's copy, which holds only in-frame ones; the method was immunoSEQ multiplex PCR. The table records some 2.4 million clones, 90% to 95% of them present only once. This sample is drawn from a study of shared clonotypes between healthy human individuals. Findings of the study overall: Generation probabilities of non-shared clonotypes were lower (relative to those shared by all four donors). Generally, naive subsets came out with larger estimated richness than memory subsets.

The V call is TRBV11-2, the J call TRBJ1-5; D not resolved. The material sequenced was naive CD4+ T cells from PBMCs. The subset is: CD45RA+ positively selected. This sequence originates from a young man in good health. Some clones in this sample may be carry-over from other donors' samples. The CDR3 protein is CASSLRVNQPQHF. The CDR3 nucleotides read TGTGCCAGCAGCTTAAGGGTCAATCAGCCCCAGCATTTT.